Listed below are T cell receptor beta chains from one sample, sequenced in a study of spatial heterogeneity in lung cancer. TCRdb independently ran MiXCR on the 5' RACE reads; one entry per CDR3 protein. The table records approximately 92,000 distinct CDR3 sequences, more than 10% of them present only once. The sequencing here drew on PBMCs, taken at surgery. Receptor source: a male donor with early-stage non-small cell lung cancer. The conserved cysteine and the conserved F or W are not part of the CDR3 here.

v_call: TRBV28; cdr3_aa: ASQMGLAGIQETQY
v_call: TRBV29-1; cdr3_aa: SVKMGVTTYEQY
v_call: TRBV18; cdr3_aa: ASSPLKSGGTEAF
v_call: TRBV7-2; cdr3_aa: ASSLGRNSPLH
v_call: TRBV13; cdr3_aa: ASSSTSGTGNEQF
v_call: TRBV4-1; cdr3_aa: ASSQEGQENTEAF
v_call: TRBV12-3/TRBV12-4; cdr3_aa: ASSLRPGGQY
v_call: TRBV7-3; cdr3_aa: ASSLWGSDVNEQF
v_call: TRBV28; cdr3_aa: ASSKTSGSGEQY
v_call: TRBV7-3; cdr3_aa: ASSLKMGPGELF
v_call: TRBV6-5; cdr3_aa: ASTRRGYSRETQY
v_call: TRBV29-1; cdr3_aa: SGSLASSYNEQF
v_call: TRBV7-9; cdr3_aa: ANSLVGSGANVLT
v_call: TRBV6-5; cdr3_aa: ASSYVGSNTEAF
v_call: TRBV12-3/TRBV12-4; cdr3_aa: ASSSWAGVGYT
v_call: TRBV20-1; cdr3_aa: SAGDRGMNTEAF
v_call: TRBV14; cdr3_aa: ASSQVYATIYEQY
v_call: TRBV29-1; cdr3_aa: SVEVLGDTQY
v_call: TRBV20-1; cdr3_aa: SARDYATGTASSGANVLT
v_call: TRBV29-1; cdr3_aa: SVVGQGEDTQY
v_call: TRBV5-6; cdr3_aa: ASSREPRWDTGELF
v_call: TRBV5-6; cdr3_aa: ASSFRGGSYNEQF
v_call: TRBV5-1; cdr3_aa: ASSLTESQETQY
v_call: TRBV4-3; cdr3_aa: ASSQRGAGLRTDTQY
v_call: TRBV28; cdr3_aa: ASSLGISGADTQY
v_call: TRBV29-1; cdr3_aa: SVEKDSRVQY
v_call: TRBV12-3/TRBV12-4; cdr3_aa: ASSPPSGREETQY
v_call: TRBV5-1; cdr3_aa: ASSRKGNSQGNEQF
v_call: TRBV7-2; cdr3_aa: ASSLGGSPLH
v_call: TRBV7-6; cdr3_aa: ASSLTVSRETQY
v_call: TRBV7-2; cdr3_aa: ASSLRLAGSYNEQF